The 16 T cell receptor beta chains given below trace back to one sample, sequenced in a study of T cells in Graves' hyperthyroidism and ophthalmopathy. Amplified regions were TCR beta CDR3 sequences from RNA transcripts. The HTBI primer set drove a first-round RT-PCR of the TCR CDR3. Via MiXCR, TCRdb re-called the multiplex PCR reads, giving one row per CDR3 protein. The table includes roughly 250,000 distinct CDR3 sequences, roughly 17% detected once. Sequencing was carried out using blood. All receptors derive from a woman aged 18-35 years with Graves' ophthalmopathy.

This clonotype was observed at least ten times. DNA of the CDR3: TGTGCCAGCTCACCACCTTGGCTAGCGGGAGGTCCCACCGGGGAGCTGTTTTTT. Protein sequence: CASSPPWLAGGPTGELFF. The rearrangement links TRBV18 to TRBJ2-2; 11 bases agree with TRBD2. The J segment lost 4 bases and the V segment lost 0 bases, leaving 7 bases of the junction unmatched. Per germline, CDR1 KGHSH and CDR2 LQKENI. CDR3 length: 18 residues.

J is TRBJ2-6 and V is TRBV7-9; D may correspond to TRBD1 or TRBD2 (5 bases each). Germline CDR1 SEHNR, CDR2 FQNEAQ (reference sequence). The CDR3 is 19 amino acids. The V end lost 8 bases, the J end lost 0 bases, and 23 bases lay between the germline ends. The CDR3 DNA is TGTGCCAGCTGGGGCATTGAGGGGCATTTTTACTCTGGGGCCAACGTCCTGACTTTC. Translation gives CASWGIEGHFYSGANVLTF.

Regarding this clonotype: It may be a read error: a sequence one base away is much more abundant. The V call is TRBV3-2, the J call TRBJ2-6. TRBV3-2 is termed a pseudogene. This CDR3 has 16 amino acids. CDR3 DNA: TGTGCCAGCAGCCAAGATCTGCGGTCCGGGGCCAACGTCCTGGCTTTC. This sequence encodes CASSQDLRSGANVLAF.

This clonotype came up many times. A much larger clonotype is one base distant, so this may be a read error. The chain couples TRBV28 to TRBJ2-3, with D tentatively TRBD1 (5 bases). The J call may be mistaken, given a closer DNA end match to TRBJ1-5. This CDR3 is 16 amino acids long. CDR1 MDHEN and CDR2 SYDVKM come from the germline V gene. The CDR3 nucleotides are TGTGCCAGCAGGACTAGCGGGGGGACCAACACAGATACGCAGCATTTT. This codes for CASRTSGGTNTDTQHF.

CDR3 nucleotides: TGTGCCAGCAGCCCTTCTAGCGGGAGCTCCTACAATGAGCAGTTCTTC. It yields the protein CASSPSSGSSYNEQFF. This chain uses TRBV11-1 with TRBJ2-1, with 10 bases aligning to TRBD2. Germline CDR1 and CDR2: SGHAT and FQDESV (reference sequence). J was trimmed by 0 bases and V by 5 bases; bases with no gene match: 4. The CDR3 length is 16 residues.

This clonotype was observed many times. The rearrangement links TRBV10-3 to TRBJ1-5, with D possibly TRBD1 on 5 matching bases. CDR1 and CDR2 (germline): ENHRY, SYGVKD. V was trimmed by 0 bases and J by 10 bases, leaving 16 bases between them. CDR3 length equals 15 residues. The CDR3 region has the DNA TGTGCCATCAGTGAGTCGAGGGAGGGCTGGGGCCCCCAGCATTTT. Translating gives CAISESREGWGPQHF.

This clonotype was counted at least ten times. The chain recombines TRBV7-8 with TRBJ2-3; TRBD2 matches at 12 bases. Trimming cost V 3 bases and J 0 bases; bases outside gene matches: 4. There are 17 residues in the CDR3. Germline CDR1 and CDR2: SGHVS and FQNEAQ. CDR3: CASSFLAGGSSTDTQYF. For the CDR3, the DNA is TGTGCCAGCAGCTTTCTAGCGGGGGGGTCTAGCACAGATACGCAGTATTTT.

The table lists this clonotype with many counts. The J gene is TRBJ2-2, the V gene TRBV2; D is unresolved. Germline CDR1 SNHLY, CDR2 FYNNEI. V was clipped by 7 bases and J by 4 bases, with 10 bases between them. The CDR3 sequence is 13 residues long. This CDR3 is CASTASRTGELFF. CDR3 nucleotides: TGTGCCAGCACAGCGAGTCGCACCGGGGAGCTGTTTTTT.

This clonotype was counted at least ten times. The CDR3 DNA sequence: TGCAGTGCTTCGCCCTCCCAGGTCGCAGATACGCAGTATTTT. Its protein product is CSASPSQVADTQYF. The chain links TRBV20-1 to TRBJ2-3; D unresolved. Germline V lookup: CDR1 DFQATT, CDR2 SNEGSKA (reference sequence). The V gene lost 5 bases and the J gene lost 4 bases, with 16 bases spanning the gap. The CDR3 sequence is 14 residues long.

This clonotype was counted ten times or more. The V gene is TRBV3-1, the J gene TRBJ2-7; D is possibly TRBD2 (5 bases). V lost 3 bases, J lost 4 bases, and 7 bases lay in between. The germline gives CDR1 LGHDT, CDR2 YNNKEL (reference sequence). CDR3 length: 12 amino acids. The CDR3 DNA reads TGTGCCAGCAGCCAGGACTTATACGAGCAGTACTTC. The encoded protein is CASSQDLYEQYF.

This clonotype was picked up many times. The chain combines TRBV6-5 with TRBJ1-5; D is unclear. The ends were cut back, 0 bases at V and 0 bases at J, with 6 bases in the middle. Germline V gene lookup returns CDR1 MNHEY and CDR2 SVGAGI. This CDR3 comprises 15 residues. The CDR3 nucleotides read TGTGCCAGCAGTTACTCCCAACTTAGCAATCAGCCCCAGCATTTT. Amino acid sequence: CASSYSQLSNQPQHF.

This clonotype was observed many times. This chain connects TRBV4-1 to TRBJ1-5; D ambiguous. Trimming stripped 3 bases from V and 6 bases from J, with 9 bases between. This CDR3 has 13 residues. CDR1 and CDR2 from the germline V gene are MGHRA and YSYEKL. CDR3 in amino acids: CASSQSVGQPQHF. CDR3 DNA: TGCGCCAGCAGCCAGAGTGTAGGTCAGCCCCAGCATTTT.

V usage is TRBV28 and J usage is TRBJ2-5; 9 bases map to TRBD1. From germline, CDR1 is MDHEN and CDR2 SYDVKM. CDR3 length: 18 amino acids. Trimming cost V 7 bases and J 14 bases; bases outside gene matches: 29. The CDR3 DNA follows: TGTGCCAGCACCCTCGAGCTCCCCGGGACAGGGTTTCCCTTTACACAATACTTC. This gives the protein CASTLELPGTGFPFTQYF.

This clonotype occurred many times. The chain joins TRBV28 to TRBJ2-1, with 9 bases matching TRBD2. From germline, CDR1 is MDHEN and CDR2 SYDVKM. After removal of 5 bases from V and 0 bases from J, the junction contained 14 bases not matched to a gene. The CDR3 consists of 19 residues. The CDR3 protein is CASSQLRLAGLNSYNEQFF. Written as DNA, the CDR3 is TGTGCCAGCAGTCAACTGCGCCTAGCGGGACTCAACTCCTACAATGAGCAGTTCTTC.

This clonotype appeared many times. This sequence joins TRBV12-5 and TRBJ1-1, with 8 positions matching TRBD1. After removal of 5 bases from V and 4 bases from J, the junction contained 3 bases not matched to a gene. The CDR3 runs 13 residues. The germline V gene has CDR1 LGHNT and CDR2 FRNRAP. CDR3 sequence (DNA): TGTGCTAGTGGTCTCACAGGGGGCACTGAAGCTTTCTTT. Translation gives CASGLTGGTEAFF.

This clonotype was recorded at least ten times. The chain joins TRBV7-9 to TRBJ1-4; D remains ambiguous. From germline, CDR1 is SEHNR and CDR2 FQNEAQ (reference sequence). V was clipped by 1 base and J by 8 bases, with 20 bases between them. The CDR3 is made up of 17 amino acids. CDR3 in DNA: TGTGCCAGCAGCTTAGTAGCTGACATCGGGTTTAGCGAAAAACTGTTTTTT. Translation: CASSLVADIGFSEKLFF.